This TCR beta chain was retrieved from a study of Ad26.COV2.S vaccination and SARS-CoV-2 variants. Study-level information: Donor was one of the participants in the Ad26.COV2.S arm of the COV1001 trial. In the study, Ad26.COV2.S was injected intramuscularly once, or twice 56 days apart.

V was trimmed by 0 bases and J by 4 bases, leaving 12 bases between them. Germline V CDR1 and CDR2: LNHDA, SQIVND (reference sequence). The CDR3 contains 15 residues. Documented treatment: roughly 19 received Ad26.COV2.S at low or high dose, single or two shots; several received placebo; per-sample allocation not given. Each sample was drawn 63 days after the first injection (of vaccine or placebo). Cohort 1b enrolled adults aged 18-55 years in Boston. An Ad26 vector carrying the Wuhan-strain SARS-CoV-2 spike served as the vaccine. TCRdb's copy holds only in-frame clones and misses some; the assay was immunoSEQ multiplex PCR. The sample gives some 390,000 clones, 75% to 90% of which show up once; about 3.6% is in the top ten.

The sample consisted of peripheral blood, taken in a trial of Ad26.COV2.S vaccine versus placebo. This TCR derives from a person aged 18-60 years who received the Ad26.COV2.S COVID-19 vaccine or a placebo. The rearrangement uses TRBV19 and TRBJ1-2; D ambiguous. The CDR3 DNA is TGTGCCAGTAGTATAGATGACAAGGCGGGCTATGGCTACACCTTC. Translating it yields CASSIDDKAGYGYTF.